This is a list of T cell receptor beta chains from one sample in a study of blood T cell repertoires in COVID-19. Profiling relied on immunoSEQ multiplex PCR, and the TCRdb table lists in-frame clones only, not all of them. This table has roughly 340,000 clones, roughly 90% appearing once. Sample: peripheral blood. The receptors come from a woman in her 70s with COVID-19, enrolled during active disease. CDR3s include the opening cysteine and the closing phenylalanine or tryptophan. A D gene is named only where the DNA matches it firmly. A row's size may be missing; if present it is once, few, many or a size class.

clone size: few; V gene: TRBV30; D gene: -; J gene: TRBJ1-4; CDR3 protein: CAWERGSFVEKLFF; CDR3 DNA: TGTGCCTGGGAGCGGGGCAGCTTTGTCGAAAAACTGTTTTTT
clone size: -; V gene: TRBV28; D gene: -; J gene: TRBJ1-2; CDR3 protein: CASTFHSWGLYGYTF; CDR3 DNA: TGTGCCAGCACCTTCCACTCCTGGGGGCTCTATGGCTACACCTTC
clone size: -; V gene: TRBV15; D gene: TRBD1; J gene: TRBJ1-2; CDR3 protein: CATSRDRGQGDGYTF; CDR3 DNA: TGTGCCACCAGCAGAGATCGAGGACAGGGTGATGGCTACACCTTC
clone size: once; V gene: TRBV29-1; D gene: -; J gene: TRBJ1-1; CDR3 protein: CSVSSHGDVAFF; CDR3 DNA: TGCAGCGTCTCTTCCCACGGGGATGTGGCTTTCTTT
clone size: -; V gene: TRBV6-6; D gene: -; J gene: TRBJ1-6; CDR3 protein: CASSYASRGTESPLHF; CDR3 DNA: TGTGCCAGCAGTTACGCGTCCCGGGGGACGGAGTCACCCCTCCACTTT
clone size: -; V gene: TRBV10-3; D gene: -; J gene: TRBJ1-3; CDR3 protein: CAISESIRGPLGNTIYF; CDR3 DNA: TGTGCCATCAGTGAGTCAATTAGGGGTCCGCTTGGGAACACCATATATTTT
clone size: once; V gene: TRBV6-5; D gene: TRBD1; J gene: TRBJ1-1; CDR3 protein: CASSYIRTGGGTEAFF; CDR3 DNA: TGTGCCAGCAGTTACATAAGGACAGGGGGGGGGACTGAAGCTTTCTTT
clone size: -; V gene: TRBV5-1; D gene: TRBD1; J gene: TRBJ1-2; CDR3 protein: CASSGTGQYGYTF; CDR3 DNA: TGCGCCAGCAGTGGAACGGGACAGTATGGCTACACCTTC
clone size: -; V gene: TRBV5-4; D gene: -; J gene: TRBJ1-5; CDR3 protein: CASSSGQNQPQHF; CDR3 DNA: TGTGCCAGCAGCTCGGGACAAAATCAGCCCCAGCATTTT
clone size: -; V gene: TRBV3-1/TRBV3-2; D gene: TRBD1; J gene: TRBJ1-6; CDR3 protein: CASSLGQGPTPLHF; CDR3 DNA: TGTGCCAGCAGCCTTGGACAGGGTCCGACACCCCTCCACTTT
clone size: -; V gene: TRBV10-3; D gene: TRBD1; J gene: TRBJ2-1; CDR3 protein: CATDRDRGRDEQFF; CDR3 DNA: TGTGCCACAGACCGGGACAGGGGGCGTGATGAGCAGTTCTTC
clone size: -; V gene: TRBV25-1; D gene: TRBD1; J gene: TRBJ2-1; CDR3 protein: CASSVPGQGMNEQFF; CDR3 DNA: TGTGCCAGCAGTGTACCGGGACAGGGCATGAATGAGCAGTTCTTC
clone size: -; V gene: TRBV19; D gene: -; J gene: TRBJ2-6; CDR3 protein: CASTRAGANVLTF; CDR3 DNA: TGTGCCAGTACCAGGGCTGGGGCCAACGTCCTGACTTTC
clone size: -; V gene: TRBV3-1/TRBV3-2; D gene: TRBD1; J gene: TRBJ1-2; CDR3 protein: CASSQVGTGVRYTF; CDR3 DNA: TGTGCCAGCAGCCAAGTCGGGACAGGGGTGCGCTACACCTTC
clone size: -; V gene: TRBV6-5; D gene: -; J gene: TRBJ2-2; CDR3 protein: CASTVEANTGELFF; CDR3 DNA: TGTGCCAGCACGGTAGAAGCGAACACCGGGGAGCTGTTTTTT
clone size: -; V gene: TRBV14; D gene: -; J gene: TRBJ2-3; CDR3 protein: CASSQGHLTDTQYF; CDR3 DNA: TGTGCCAGCAGCCAAGGGCACCTCACAGATACGCAGTATTTT
clone size: -; V gene: TRBV11-2; D gene: -; J gene: TRBJ2-1; CDR3 protein: CASSSTSADEQFF; CDR3 DNA: TGTGCCAGCAGCTCGACTAGTGCGGATGAGCAGTTCTTC
clone size: -; V gene: TRBV7-2; D gene: -; J gene: TRBJ2-3; CDR3 protein: CASSSRWGLTTDTQYF; CDR3 DNA: TGTGCCAGCAGCTCCAGGTGGGGCCTAACCACAGATACGCAGTATTTT
clone size: -; V gene: TRBV18; D gene: TRBD1; J gene: TRBJ2-1; CDR3 protein: CASSPIQGTNEQFF; CDR3 DNA: TGTGCCAGCTCACCAATACAGGGGACCAATGAGCAGTTCTTC
clone size: -; V gene: TRBV28; D gene: TRBD1; J gene: TRBJ1-5; CDR3 protein: CASSTGGISQPQHF; CDR3 DNA: TGTGCCAGCAGTACAGGGGGAATAAGCCAGCCCCAGCATTTT
clone size: -; V gene: TRBV10-1; D gene: -; J gene: TRBJ1-1; CDR3 protein: CASSESGAGKAFF; CDR3 DNA: TGCGCCAGCAGTGAAAGTGGGGCTGGGAAAGCTTTCTTT
clone size: -; V gene: TRBV6-5; D gene: -; J gene: TRBJ1-5; CDR3 protein: CASRNSEPQHF; CDR3 DNA: TGTGCCAGCAGGAACTCGGAGCCCCAGCATTTT
clone size: -; V gene: TRBV4-1; D gene: -; J gene: TRBJ2-3; CDR3 protein: CASSQESPTDTQYF; CDR3 DNA: TGCGCCAGCAGCCAAGAGTCCCCAACAGATACGCAGTATTTT
clone size: -; V gene: TRBV7-3; D gene: -; J gene: TRBJ2-5; CDR3 protein: CASSRGGLETQYF; CDR3 DNA: TGTGCCAGCAGTCGCGGGGGCCTTGAGACCCAGTACTTC
clone size: -; V gene: TRBV3-1/TRBV3-2; D gene: TRBD1; J gene: TRBJ1-4; CDR3 protein: CASSRQGINEKLFF; CDR3 DNA: TGTGCCAGCAGCCGACAGGGTATAAACGAAAAACTGTTTTTT
clone size: -; V gene: TRBV19; D gene: TRBD1; J gene: TRBJ1-2; CDR3 protein: CASSPWVRDRGPLFYGYTF; CDR3 DNA: TGTGCCAGTAGTCCCTGGGTACGGGACAGGGGCCCTCTTTTCTATGGCTACACCTTC
clone size: once; V gene: TRBV28; D gene: TRBD1; J gene: TRBJ2-7; CDR3 protein: CASSRDRLWTYF; CDR3 DNA: TGTGCCAGCAGTCGGGACAGATTATGGACGTACTTC
clone size: -; V gene: TRBV12-5; D gene: TRBD1; J gene: TRBJ2-5; CDR3 protein: CASGPGTGGSSETQYF; CDR3 DNA: TGTGCTAGTGGCCCCGGGACAGGGGGCTCCTCAGAGACCCAGTACTTC
clone size: -; V gene: TRBV10-3; D gene: -; J gene: TRBJ2-3; CDR3 protein: CAISQGLYGDTQYF; CDR3 DNA: TGTGCCATCAGTCAAGGACTGTACGGAGATACGCAGTATTTT
clone size: -; V gene: TRBV5-1; D gene: TRBD1; J gene: TRBJ2-3; CDR3 protein: CASSFDRETNTQYF; CDR3 DNA: TGCGCCAGCAGCTTTGACAGGGAAACGAATACGCAGTATTTT
clone size: once; V gene: TRBV30; D gene: -; J gene: TRBJ1-5; CDR3 protein: CACDLGNNQPQHF; CDR3 DNA: TGTGCCTGTGATCTGGGCAACAATCAGCCCCAGCATTTT
clone size: -; V gene: TRBV7-2; D gene: TRBD2; J gene: TRBJ2-5; CDR3 protein: CASSLVRTRGGTQYF; CDR3 DNA: TGTGCCAGCAGCTTAGTCAGGACTAGGGGCGGGACCCAGTACTTC
clone size: once; V gene: TRBV4-1; D gene: -; J gene: TRBJ1-1; CDR3 protein: CASSYTGGANTEAFF; CDR3 DNA: TGCGCCAGCAGCTATACGGGAGGGGCCAACACTGAAGCTTTCTTT
clone size: -; V gene: TRBV10-3; D gene: -; J gene: TRBJ1-2; CDR3 protein: CAISESAVRAANYGYTF; CDR3 DNA: TGTGCCATCAGTGAGTCGGCGGTCAGAGCAGCTAACTATGGCTACACCTTC
clone size: few; V gene: TRBV19; D gene: TRBD2; J gene: TRBJ2-1; CDR3 protein: CASSSWTSGVTEQFF; CDR3 DNA: TGTGCCAGTAGTTCGTGGACTAGCGGGGTTACTGAGCAGTTCTTC
clone size: -; V gene: TRBV28; D gene: TRBD1; J gene: TRBJ1-5; CDR3 protein: CASSYRTGFNQPQHF; CDR3 DNA: TGTGCCAGCAGTTACCGGACAGGGTTCAATCAGCCCCAGCATTTT
clone size: -; V gene: TRBV27; D gene: TRBD1; J gene: TRBJ1-1; CDR3 protein: CASSSLTGRTEAFF; CDR3 DNA: TGTGCCAGCAGTTCCCTGACAGGGAGGACTGAAGCTTTCTTT
clone size: -; V gene: TRBV19; D gene: -; J gene: TRBJ2-1; CDR3 protein: CASSKGGSYNEQFF; CDR3 DNA: TGTGCCAGTAGCAAAGGCGGGTCTTACAATGAGCAGTTCTTC
clone size: -; V gene: TRBV27; D gene: -; J gene: TRBJ1-4; CDR3 protein: CASSNTGYNEKLFF; CDR3 DNA: TGTGCCAGCAGTAATACAGGGTATAATGAAAAACTGTTTTTT
clone size: few; V gene: TRBV19; D gene: -; J gene: TRBJ1-1; CDR3 protein: CACRTHLGGAEAFF; CDR3 DNA: TGTGCCTGCAGGACCCATCTTGGGGGGGCTGAAGCTTTCTTT
clone size: -; V gene: TRBV3-1/TRBV3-2; D gene: -; J gene: TRBJ1-3; CDR3 protein: CASSQDRLDTIYF; CDR3 DNA: TGTGCCAGCAGCCAAGATCGGTTGGACACCATATATTTT
clone size: few; V gene: TRBV3-1/TRBV3-2; D gene: TRBD2; J gene: TRBJ2-3; CDR3 protein: CASRRRSGTTTDTQYF; CDR3 DNA: TGTGCCAGCAGACGTAGATCCGGGACTACAACAGATACGCAGTATTTT
clone size: -; V gene: TRBV10-3; D gene: TRBD1; J gene: TRBJ2-2; CDR3 protein: CAISEELQGAQGELFF; CDR3 DNA: TGTGCCATCAGTGAGGAATTACAGGGGGCGCAGGGGGAGCTGTTTTTT
clone size: -; V gene: TRBV2; D gene: -; J gene: TRBJ1-2; CDR3 protein: CASSAQAGINYGYTF; CDR3 DNA: TGTGCCAGCAGCGCCCAAGCAGGGATCAACTATGGCTACACCTTC
clone size: -; V gene: TRBV2; D gene: -; J gene: TRBJ1-1; CDR3 protein: CASSGGRVNTEAFF; CDR3 DNA: TGTGCCAGCAGTGGAGGCAGGGTGAACACTGAAGCTTTCTTT
clone size: -; V gene: TRBV6-5; D gene: TRBD2; J gene: TRBJ2-3; CDR3 protein: CASSQLAGGQYTQYF; CDR3 DNA: TGTGCCAGCAGTCAACTAGCGGGGGGGCAATATACGCAGTATTTT